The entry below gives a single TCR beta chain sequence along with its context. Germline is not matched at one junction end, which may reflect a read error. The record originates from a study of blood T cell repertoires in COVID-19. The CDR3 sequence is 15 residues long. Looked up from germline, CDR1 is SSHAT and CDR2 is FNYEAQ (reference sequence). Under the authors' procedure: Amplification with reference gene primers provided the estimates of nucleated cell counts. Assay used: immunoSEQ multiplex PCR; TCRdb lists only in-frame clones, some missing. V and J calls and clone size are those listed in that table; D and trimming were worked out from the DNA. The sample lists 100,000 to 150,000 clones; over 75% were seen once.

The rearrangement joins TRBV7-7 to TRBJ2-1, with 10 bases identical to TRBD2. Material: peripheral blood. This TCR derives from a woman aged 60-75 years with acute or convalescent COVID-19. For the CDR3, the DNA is TGTGCTAGCATACTTAGCGGGAGGTCCTACAATGAGCAGTTCTTC. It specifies CASILSGRSYNEQFF.